In this sample, the clone carrying this TCR beta chain turned up a few times. What it recognizes is unknown. These data belong to a study of beta chain features in type 1 diabetes. For the study at large: Examination of sorted cells across all samples involved over 85,000,000 cells.

V lost 6 bases and J lost 2, with 11 bases in between. This CDR3 comprises 13 residues. CDR1 and CDR2 from the germline V gene are MDHEN and SYDVKM. General study results and limits: Shorter TCRB CDR3s, moderately but significantly so, were found in Type 1 diabetes patients in all four CD4+ subsets. VDJ junctions from type 1 diabetes patients carried fewer insertions and larger deletions.

Expressed TCRB transcripts were sequenced because the isolated RNA had all been reverse transcribed beforehand. TCRdb's table, derived via immunoSEQ multiplex PCR, lists solely in-frame clones and lacks some. The repertoire includes 20,000 to 25,000 clones, about 57% of them detected once, and 0.37% sits in the top ten. The sequencing input was stem cell memory CD4+ T cells from blood. This sequence was found in a young man with type 1 diabetes. The chain links TRBV28 to TRBJ2-7; a weak D match, TRBD2 (6 bases). This chain's CDR3 is CASRTGVTYEQYF. The CDR3 DNA is TGTGCCAGCAGGACGGGGGTAACCTACGAGCAGTACTTC.